This TCR beta chain was sequenced for a study of beta chain features in type 1 diabetes. Study observations and caveats: All four CD4+ subsets of Type 1 diabetes patients contained TCRB CDR3s that were moderately but significantly shorter.

Germline-derived CDR1 and CDR2 are SEHNR and FQNEAQ (reference sequence). J lost 4 bases, V lost 5 bases, and 4 bases had no gene match. This CDR3 spans 15 amino acids. Expressed TCRB transcripts were sequenced, since all the RNA that had been isolated was reverse transcribed. Clones were sequenced by immunoSEQ multiplex PCR, and TCRdb holds only the in-frame ones, with some missing. The sample yields around 170,000 clones, approximately 10% seen once. As for this clone: The antigen remains undetermined.

This sequence was found in a woman in her 30s with type 1 diabetes. The source material was central memory CD4+ T cells from blood. This chain connects TRBV7-9 to TRBJ2-7; 14 positions agree with TRBD2. The CDR3 DNA follows: TGTGCCAGCAGCCCGGGACTAGCGGGAGAGTACGAGCAGTACTTC. It codes for CASSPGLAGEYEQYF.